Reported below is one TCR beta chain. Its antigen is currently unknown. The study ran its PCR with 60 Vbeta and 13 Jbeta primers. The assay was immunoSEQ multiplex PCR, and TCRdb's table has in-frame clones only and misses some. This table holds 65,000 to 85,000 clones. The data were obtained in a study of cytomegalovirus exposure and HLA in healthy donors. Whole-study results and caveats: The likely origin of a cluster of highly shared sequence variants was a sequencing artifact. For most TCR beta V segments, an earlier analysis put the productive rate at about 87% or about 30% of the time.

CDR1 and CDR2 (germline): SGHNT, YYREEE (reference sequence). This CDR3 has 15 amino acids. V lost 4 bases, J lost 3 bases, and 16 bases lay in between. Sequenced sample: PBMCs. V is TRBV5-4 and J is TRBJ1-1; D is possibly TRBD1 (6 bases). This TCR came from a woman aged 60 to 75 in good health and CMV-seronegative. The CDR3: CASSHSGAGDTEAFF. CDR3 sequence (DNA): TGTGCCAGCAGCCACAGTGGAGCAGGGGACACTGAAGCTTTCTTT.